This T cell receptor (beta chain) was observed in a study of shared clonotypes between healthy human individuals. Researchers reported that CD8 memory united CD45RO+ cells with CCR7-negative CD45RA+ TemRA cells. Profiled with immunoSEQ multiplex PCR; TCRdb holds only in-frame clones, not every one. The sample lists hundreds of thousands of clones; about 96% were seen once. Germline-derived CDR1 and CDR2 are SNHLY and FYNNEI. The length of the CDR3 is 11 residues. Trimming shortened V by 6 bases and J by 5 bases, and 7 bases separated the two germline ends. This clone was seen a single time. The specimen sequenced was memory CD8+ T cells sorted from blood. Noted subset: CD45RO+ cells pooled with CCR7-negative TemRA cells. The chain is built from TRBV2 and TRBJ1-2, with D perhaps TRBD1 (6 bases). The source of this sequence is a man under 40 in good health. The DNA of the CDR3 is TGTGCCAGCAGGCAGGGGTATGGCTACACCTTC. This sequence encodes CASRQGYGYTF.